This T cell receptor (beta chain) was documented in a study of PD-1 blockade in classical Hodgkin lymphoma. Findings of the study overall: At baseline, newly diagnosed patients reportedly showed less TCR diversity than healthy donors.

In germline, CDR1 is SGHRS, CDR2 YFSETQ. The CDR3 consists of 14 residues. V lost 6 bases, J lost 4 bases, and 6 bases stayed unmatched. Sequencing was performed with immunoSEQ multiplex PCR; in TCRdb, only in-frame clones are kept and a portion is missing. The data contain 15,000 to 20,000 clones, about 65% of them singletons. Note on this clone: Its antigen is undetermined.

Time point noted: cycle 4 day 1 (C4D1), after more than five weeks of nivolumab. All the patients suffered relapse after autologous stem cell transplantation, and brentuximab vedotin exposure differed. This material consisted of peripheral blood mononuclear cells (PBMCs), taken before the fourth cycle of nivolumab. The receptor was isolated from a human donor with classical Hodgkin lymphoma. J is TRBJ2-3 and V is TRBV5-1, with TRBD2 matching 9 bases. As DNA, the CDR3 is TGCGCCAGCACTAGGTCTAGCGGGGCAGATACGCAGTATTTT. Its translation: CASTRSSGADTQYF.